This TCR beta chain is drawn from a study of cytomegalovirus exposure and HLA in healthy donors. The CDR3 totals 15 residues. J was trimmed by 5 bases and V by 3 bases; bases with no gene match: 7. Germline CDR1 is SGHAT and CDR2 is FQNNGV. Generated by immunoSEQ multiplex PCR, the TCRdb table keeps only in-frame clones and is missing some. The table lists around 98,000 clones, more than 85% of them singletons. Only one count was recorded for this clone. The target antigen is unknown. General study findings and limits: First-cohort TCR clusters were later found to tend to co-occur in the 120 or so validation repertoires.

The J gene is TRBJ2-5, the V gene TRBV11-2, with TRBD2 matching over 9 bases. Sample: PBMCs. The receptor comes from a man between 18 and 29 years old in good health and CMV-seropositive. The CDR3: CASSFIAGEPETQYF. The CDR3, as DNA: TGTGCCAGCAGCTTTATAGCGGGGGAGCCGGAGACCCAGTACTTC.